Presented here are 27 T cell receptor beta chains from one specimen sequenced in a study of blood T cells in healthy people across ages. Primers used in a second PCR of roughly 6 to 12 cycles were a sample-barcoded 5' primer and a J-beta primer mix. TCRdb processed the 5' RACE reads anew with MiXCR; each CDR3 protein has one entry. The sample lists about 1.6 million distinct CDR3 sequences; about 35% were seen once. Sequencing input: blood. The source is a woman in her 30s in good health.

The genes are TRBV12-3 or TRBV12-4 and TRBJ2-7, with 8 positions matching TRBD2. Trimming removed 7 bases from V and 5 bases from J; junction bases left unmatched: 7. This CDR3 is 13 amino acids long. The DNA of the CDR3 is TGTGCCAGCAACCGGTTCGGGGGGGACGAGCAGTACTTC. The encoded protein is CASNRFGGDEQYF.

This clonotype came up a few times. The rearrangement joins TRBV20-1 to TRBJ2-1; no firm D call. The ends were cut back, 8 bases at V and 3 bases at J, with 11 bases in the middle. CDR1 and CDR2 (germline): DFQATT, SNEGSKA (reference sequence). The CDR3 extends over 12 amino acids. The CDR3 DNA is TGCAGTCCCGTAAGGGTCTACAATGAGCAGTTCTTC. Encoded protein: CSPVRVYNEQFF.

This chain joins TRBV7-2 and TRBJ2-1, with 8 bases fitting TRBD2. Trimming took 2 bases from V and 6 from J; bases not matched to a gene: 12. The germline V gene has CDR1 SGHTA and CDR2 FQGNSA. The CDR3 sequence is 17 residues long. The CDR3 DNA follows: TGTGCCAGCAGCTTAAAGGCGGGGGGCCCGAGAAGCAATGAGCAGTTCTTC. This sequence encodes CASSLKAGGPRSNEQFF.

The chain is built from TRBV5-1 and TRBJ2-7, with 12 positions matching TRBD2. CDR1 and CDR2 (germline): SGHRS, YFSETQ. J was trimmed by 0 bases and V by 1 base; bases with no gene match: 11. CDR3 length: 19 residues. This chain's CDR3 is CASSLYRLAGGTSSYEQYF. CDR3 nucleotides: TGCGCCAGCAGCTTGTATCGGCTAGCGGGAGGGACGAGCTCCTACGAGCAGTACTTC.

This clonotype showed up just a few times. The chain carries TRBV6-5 and TRBJ2-7; D unresolved. Germline CDR1 reads MNHEY; CDR2 reads SVGAGI. Trimming cost V 0 bases and J 2 bases, with 8 bases left between them. The CDR3 consists of 14 residues. The CDR3 DNA is TGTGCCAGCAGTTACTCGTCAGCCACCTACGAGCAGTACTTC. Protein product: CASSYSSATYEQYF.

In this sample, this clonotype turned up a few times. This rearrangement joins TRBV21-1 to TRBJ2-7; whether TRBD1, the table's D call, matches the DNA was not checked. TRBV21-1 is assigned pseudogene status. This CDR3 contains 16 residues. The CDR3 spells CASSTKTRAQHYEQYF. CDR3 DNA sequence: TGTGCCAGCAGCACCAAGACCAGGGCTCAACACTACGAGCAGTACTTC.

The CDR3 here is CASSPLDSRGEKLFF. The DNA for the CDR3 is TGTGCCAGCTCACCCCTCGACAGTAGAGGTGAAAAACTGTTTTTT. The chain combines TRBV18 with TRBJ1-4, with D perhaps TRBD1 (5 bases). The CDR3 is 15 amino acids. Germline CDR1 reads KGHSH; CDR2 reads LQKENI. Trimming stripped 3 bases from V and 7 bases from J, with 15 bases between.

This clonotype was counted a few times. The rearrangement links TRBV24-1 to TRBJ2-3; 10 positions match TRBD1. This CDR3 spans 15 amino acids. Germline V CDR1 and CDR2: KGHDR, SFDVKD. V trimming: 2 bases; J trimming: 4 bases; junction bases outside the gene matches: 2. CDR3 in DNA: TGTGCCACCAGTGATTGGACAGGGGGGTCAGATACGCAGTATTTT. It encodes CATSDWTGGSDTQYF.

V is TRBV4-1 and J is TRBJ2-3; D unclear. Trimming took off 0 bases at V and 0 bases at J, with 7 bases between the two ends. Germline V gene sequence: CDR1 MGHRA, CDR2 YSYEKL. The CDR3 is 15 residues long. The CDR3 DNA is TGCGCCAGCAGCCAAGATAAAGGAAGCACAGATACGCAGTATTTT. As protein: CASSQDKGSTDTQYF.

On this clonotype itself: Sequence at one end of the junction differs from germline and may be a read error. V usage is TRBV20-1 and J usage is TRBJ1-6, with TRBD1 as a possible D gene (5 bases). This CDR3 contains 16 residues. Germline V gives CDR1 DFQATT, CDR2 SNEGSKA (reference sequence). In DNA form, the CDR3 reads TGCAGTACTAGAGATGTTTTTGGGCAGGGAGATTCACCCCTCCACTTT. Its translation is CSTRDVFGQGDSPLHF.

The J gene is TRBJ1-2, the V gene TRBV13; D is uncertain. The CDR3 runs to 13 residues. Germline-derived CDR1 and CDR2 are PRHDT and FYEKMQ (reference sequence). V was pared by 4 bases and J by 8 bases, with 14 bases between. CDR3 region: CASSSGVGAGYTF. As DNA, the CDR3 is TGTGCCAGCAGCTCAGGAGTGGGCGCGGGCTACACCTTC.

With regard to this clonotype: At one end, the junction sequence differs from germline, possibly due to a read error. The genes are TRBV27 and TRBJ2-1; tentatively, D is TRBD2 (6 bases). In germline, CDR1 is MNHEY, CDR2 SMNVEV (reference sequence). The CDR3 covers 20 residues. The chain's CDR3 is CASSLSGLAKSISSYDEQFF. CDR3 DNA sequence: TGTGCCAGCAGTTTATCAGGGCTAGCGAAATCCATTAGCTCCTACGATGAGCAGTTCTTC.

The rearrangement uses TRBV7-6 and TRBJ2-1; D not resolved. V was trimmed by 3 bases and J by 11 bases, leaving 17 bases between them. This CDR3 has 14 residues. The V gene's germline CDR1 is SGHVS and CDR2 FNYEAQ. CDR3 nucleotide sequence: TGTGCCAGCAGCTTGGAAGGAATTTGGGGAAAGCAGTTCTTC. It encodes CASSLEGIWGKQFF.

The V gene is TRBV4-1, the J gene TRBJ1-2; maybe TRBD1 (5 bases). Trimming pared 0 bases from V and 4 bases from J, leaving 15 bases between. The CDR3 totals 16 residues. Looked up from germline, CDR1 is MGHRA and CDR2 is YSYEKL. The CDR3 reads CASSQDLGGSGYGYTF. The DNA of the CDR3 is TGCGCCAGCAGCCAAGATCTTGGGGGGTCGGGCTATGGCTACACCTTC.

V and J are TRBV29-1 and TRBJ1-2; no clear D gene. Trimming stripped 2 bases from V and 3 bases from J, with 13 bases between. The CDR3 has 14 amino acids. Germline CDR1 SQVTM, CDR2 ANQGSEA. The CDR3 reads CSVEKMREDYGYTF. The DNA for the CDR3 is TGCAGCGTTGAAAAGATGAGGGAAGACTATGGCTACACCTTC.

This clonotype appeared a few times. CDR3 nucleotide sequence: TGCGCCAGCAGCTTATCAGGCAGGGTTGGCGGCACTGAAGCTTTCTTT. Translated, it gives CASSLSGRVGGTEAFF. The rearrangement uses TRBV5-1 and TRBJ1-1; TRBD1 might be the D (5 bases). The CDR3 is 16 residues long. Germline CDR1 reads SGHRS; CDR2 reads YFSETQ. Trimming took 2 bases from V and 4 from J, leaving 18 bases between them.

V is TRBV10-3 and J is TRBJ2-2; 9 bases align to TRBD1. This CDR3 spans 18 amino acids. From germline, CDR1 is ENHRY and CDR2 SYGVKD. J was trimmed by 1 base and V by 4 bases; bases with no gene match: 10. CDR3 sequence: CAISVGTGHRRNTGELFF. The CDR3, as DNA: TGTGCCATCAGTGTCGGGACAGGGCACCGGAGGAACACCGGGGAGCTGTTTTTT.

The chain combines TRBV20-1 with TRBJ2-7; D not resolved. V shed 0 bases and J shed 6 bases, with 15 bases lying between them. The CDR3 extends over 14 amino acids. Germline loops: CDR1 DFQATT, CDR2 SNEGSKA (reference sequence). CDR3 bases: TGCAGTGCTAGAGATCGAAAGGTTCTCGGCGAGCAGTACTTC. The encoded protein is CSARDRKVLGEQYF.

This clonotype came up a few times. The V gene is TRBV29-1, the J gene TRBJ2-1, with 7 bases matching TRBD2. This CDR3 has 15 residues. V dropped 1 base and J dropped 5; count of bases not matched to a gene: 8. CDR1 and CDR2 from the germline V gene are SQVTM and ANQGSEA. The CDR3 sequence is CSVEGPGGQHNEQFF. In DNA form, the CDR3 reads TGCAGCGTTGAAGGGCCGGGAGGCCAACACAATGAGCAGTTCTTC.

The table lists this clonotype with a few counts. The chain uses TRBV3-1 and TRBJ2-3; 9 bases are a match to TRBD1. The V gene's germline CDR1 is LGHDT and CDR2 YNNKEL (reference sequence). The CDR3 is made up of 17 amino acids. The junction had 5 bases not matched to a gene; V was cut back by 1 base and J by 0 bases. Here the CDR3 DNA reads TGTGCCAGCAGCCAAGGGTGGACAGGGGCTAGCACAGATACGCAGTATTTT. Translated: CASSQGWTGASTDTQYF.

The rearrangement uses TRBV18 and TRBJ2-1; 9 nucleotides match TRBD2. This CDR3 has 16 residues. J was trimmed by 8 bases and V by 1 base; bases with no gene match: 9. CDR1 and CDR2 (germline): KGHSH, LQKENI. The CDR3 protein is CASSPRVAGDSHEQFF. CDR3 in DNA: TGTGCCAGCTCACCACGGGTAGCGGGAGACAGCCATGAGCAGTTCTTC.

This clonotype was counted between two and nine times. V and J are TRBV15 and TRBJ2-1, with TRBD1 identical over 7 bases. Germline V CDR1 and CDR2: LNHNV, YYDKDF (reference sequence). The V gene end was trimmed by 6 bases and the J gene end by 6 bases; junction bases not matched to a gene: 5. CDR3 length: 13 residues. CDR3 loop: CATRRGPGNEQFF. Written as DNA, the CDR3 is TGTGCCACCAGAAGGGGGCCCGGCAATGAGCAGTTCTTC.

The CDR3 sequence is CASSVGTGGSDTQYF. Written as DNA, the CDR3 is TGCGCCAGCAGCGTAGGGACAGGAGGGTCAGATACGCAGTATTTT. The chain is built from TRBV5-1 and TRBJ2-3; 8 bases fit TRBD1. Germline CDR1 SGHRS, CDR2 YFSETQ. CDR3 length equals 15 residues. The V segment lost 4 bases and the J segment 4 bases; nucleotides outside the gene matches: 8.

This clonotype was detected only a few times. The chain is built from TRBV7-8 and TRBJ1-2; D unresolved. CDR1 and CDR2 from the germline V gene are SGHVS and FQNEAQ. The CDR3 has 14 residues. V gave up 3 bases and J gave up 4 bases, with 12 bases separating them. DNA of the CDR3: TGTGCCAGCAGCTTGGATTTCCGGGGCTATGGCTACACCTTC. This codes for CASSLDFRGYGYTF.

The genes are TRBV3-1 and TRBJ2-7; D may be TRBD1 or TRBD2 (6 bases each). Germline CDR1 reads LGHDT; CDR2 reads YNNKEL (reference sequence). This CDR3 region has 13 residues. Trimming took off 3 bases at V and 3 bases at J, with 9 bases between the two ends. CDR3 in amino acids: CASSHRGVYEQYF. The DNA of the CDR3 is TGTGCCAGCAGCCATAGGGGGGTCTACGAGCAGTACTTC.

This chain links TRBV13 with TRBJ1-1, with a tentative D call TRBD1 (6 bases). CDR3 size: 18 residues. V shed 1 base and J shed 0 bases, with 18 bases lying between them. CDR1 and CDR2 (germline): PRHDT, FYEKMQ (reference sequence). The CDR3 is CASSLDAGVGLMNTEAFF. Written as DNA, the CDR3 is TGTGCCAGCAGCTTAGATGCAGGGGTGGGACTTATGAACACTGAAGCTTTCTTT.

This clonotype was seen a few times. V usage is TRBV20-1 and J usage is TRBJ2-3; D is possibly TRBD2 (6 bases). The CDR3 covers 16 residues. Germline CDR1 DFQATT, CDR2 SNEGSKA (reference sequence). V was shortened by 3 bases and J by 1 base, with 17 bases between the two germline ends. CDR3 coding DNA: TGCAGTGCTAGTAATCGCCACCCGGGGGGCACAGATACGCAGTATTTT. Translated, it gives CSASNRHPGGTDTQYF.